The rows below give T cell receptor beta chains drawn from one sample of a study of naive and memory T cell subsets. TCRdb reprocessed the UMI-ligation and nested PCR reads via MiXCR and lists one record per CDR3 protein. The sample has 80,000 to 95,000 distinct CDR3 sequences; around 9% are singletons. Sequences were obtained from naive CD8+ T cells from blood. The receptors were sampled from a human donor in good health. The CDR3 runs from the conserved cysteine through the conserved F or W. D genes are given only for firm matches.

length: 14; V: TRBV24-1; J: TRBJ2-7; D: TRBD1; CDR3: CATSDSGTGAEQYF
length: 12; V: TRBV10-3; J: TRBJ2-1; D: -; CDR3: CAISEVDNEQFF
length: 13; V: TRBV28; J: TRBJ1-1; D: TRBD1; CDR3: CASSLRTGTEAFF
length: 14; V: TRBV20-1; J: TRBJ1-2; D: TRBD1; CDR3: CSARQQGTNYGYTF
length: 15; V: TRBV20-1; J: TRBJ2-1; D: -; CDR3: CSARDELAGIYEQFF
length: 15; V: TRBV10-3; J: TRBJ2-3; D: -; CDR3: CAISDPGIATDTQYF
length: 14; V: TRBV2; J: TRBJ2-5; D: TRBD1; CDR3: CATPTGVRQETQYF
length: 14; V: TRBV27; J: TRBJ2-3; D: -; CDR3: CASRPTGSTDTQYF
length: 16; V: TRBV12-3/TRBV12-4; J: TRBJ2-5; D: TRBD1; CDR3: CASSLARTGGRETQYF
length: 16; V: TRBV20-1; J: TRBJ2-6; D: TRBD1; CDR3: CSAPTGDLSGANVLTF
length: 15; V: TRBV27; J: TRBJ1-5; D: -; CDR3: CASSFGSGPNQPQHF
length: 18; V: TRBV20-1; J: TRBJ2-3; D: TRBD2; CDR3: CSARDPLGLAVSTDTQYF
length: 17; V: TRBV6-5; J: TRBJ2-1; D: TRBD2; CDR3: CASSLGGSSGRAREQFF
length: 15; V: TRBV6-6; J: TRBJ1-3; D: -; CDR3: CASSYKGPSGNTIYF
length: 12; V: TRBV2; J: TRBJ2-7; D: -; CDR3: CASLASSYEQYF
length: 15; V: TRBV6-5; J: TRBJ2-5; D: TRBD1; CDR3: CASRKQGAYGETQYF
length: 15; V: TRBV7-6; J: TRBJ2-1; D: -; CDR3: CASSVRGGAWNEQFF
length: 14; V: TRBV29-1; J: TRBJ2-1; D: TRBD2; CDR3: CSVDGLATYNEQFF
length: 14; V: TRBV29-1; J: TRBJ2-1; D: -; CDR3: CSVTPRELGVEQFF
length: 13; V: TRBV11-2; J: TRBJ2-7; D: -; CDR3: CASSLGASYEQYF
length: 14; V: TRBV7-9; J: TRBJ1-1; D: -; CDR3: CASSLATVNTEAFF
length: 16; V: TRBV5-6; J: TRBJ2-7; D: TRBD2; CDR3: CASSLAGLAASYEQYF
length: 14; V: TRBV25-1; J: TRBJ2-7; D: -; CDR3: CASSEFRFGHEQYF
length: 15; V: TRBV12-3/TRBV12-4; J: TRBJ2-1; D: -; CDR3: CASSLYPDGNNEQFF
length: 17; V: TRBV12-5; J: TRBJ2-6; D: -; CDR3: CARDWTSRGSGANVLTF
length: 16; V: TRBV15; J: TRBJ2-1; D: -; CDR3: CATSRDFMGEMGEQFF
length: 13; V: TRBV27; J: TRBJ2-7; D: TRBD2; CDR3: CASRGGSSYEQYF
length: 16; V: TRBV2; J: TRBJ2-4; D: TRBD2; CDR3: CASVRGRERAKNIQYF
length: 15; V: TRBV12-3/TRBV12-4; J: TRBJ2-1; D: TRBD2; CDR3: CASTMTSGDYNEQFF
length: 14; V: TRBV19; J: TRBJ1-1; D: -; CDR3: CASSVTSSNTEAFF
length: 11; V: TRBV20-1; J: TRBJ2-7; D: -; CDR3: CSAPEGDEQYF
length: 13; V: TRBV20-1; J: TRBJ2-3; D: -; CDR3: CSALDRTTDTQYF
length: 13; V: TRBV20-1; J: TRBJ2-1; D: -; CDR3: CSAEGAAYNEQFF
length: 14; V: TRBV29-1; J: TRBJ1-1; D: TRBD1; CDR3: CSVTGVDGGAEAFF
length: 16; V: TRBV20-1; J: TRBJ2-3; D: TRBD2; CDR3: CSASPIEREGTDTQYF